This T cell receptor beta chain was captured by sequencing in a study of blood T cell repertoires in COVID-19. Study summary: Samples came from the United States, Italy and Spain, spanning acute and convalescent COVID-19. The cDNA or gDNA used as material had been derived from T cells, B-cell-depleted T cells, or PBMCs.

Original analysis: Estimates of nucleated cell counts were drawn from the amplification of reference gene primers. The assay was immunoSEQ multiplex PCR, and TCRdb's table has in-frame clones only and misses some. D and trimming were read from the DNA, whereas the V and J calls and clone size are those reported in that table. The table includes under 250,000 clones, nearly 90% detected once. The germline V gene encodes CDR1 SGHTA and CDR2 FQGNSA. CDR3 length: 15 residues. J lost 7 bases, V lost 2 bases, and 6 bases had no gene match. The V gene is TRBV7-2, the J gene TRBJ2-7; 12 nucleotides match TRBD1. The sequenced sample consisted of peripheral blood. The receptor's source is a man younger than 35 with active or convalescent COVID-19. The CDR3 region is CASSLPGQGAGEQYF. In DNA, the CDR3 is TGTGCCAGCAGCTTACCGGGACAGGGGGCCGGGGAGCAGTACTTC.